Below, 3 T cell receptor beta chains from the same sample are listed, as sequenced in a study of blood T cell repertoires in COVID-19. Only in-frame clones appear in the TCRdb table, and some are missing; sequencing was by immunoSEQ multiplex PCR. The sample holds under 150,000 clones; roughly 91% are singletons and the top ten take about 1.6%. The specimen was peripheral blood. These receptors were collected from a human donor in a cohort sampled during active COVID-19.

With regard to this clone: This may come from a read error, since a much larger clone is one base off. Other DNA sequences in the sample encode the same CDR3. The CDR3 protein is CASSPGAGGTYEQYF. The CDR3 bases are TGTGCCAGCTCACCGGGGGCAGGGGGAACCTACGAGCAGTACTTC. The rearrangement uses TRBV18 and TRBJ2-7, with 7 bases lining up with TRBD1. This CDR3 is built from 15 residues. CDR1 and CDR2 (germline): KGHSH, LQKENI. The V and J ends lost 3 bases and 2 bases, in that order; junction bases with no gene match: 7.

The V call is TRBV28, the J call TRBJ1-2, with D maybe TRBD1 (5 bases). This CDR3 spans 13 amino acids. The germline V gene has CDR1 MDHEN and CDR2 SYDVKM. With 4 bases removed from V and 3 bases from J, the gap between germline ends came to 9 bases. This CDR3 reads CASSSDKHYGYTF. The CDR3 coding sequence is TGTGCCAGCAGTTCGGACAAACACTATGGCTACACCTTC.

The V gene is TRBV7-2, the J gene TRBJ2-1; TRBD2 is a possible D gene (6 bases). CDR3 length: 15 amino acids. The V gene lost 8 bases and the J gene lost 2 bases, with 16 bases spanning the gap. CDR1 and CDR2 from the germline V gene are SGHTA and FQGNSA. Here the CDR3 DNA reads TGTGCCAGCCCGGACCCTCCGGGAGCCTACAATGAGCAGTTCTTC. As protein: CASPDPPGAYNEQFF. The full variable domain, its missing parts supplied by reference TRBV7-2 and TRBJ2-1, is GAGVSQSPSNKVTEKGKDVELRCDPISGHTALYWYRQSLGQGLEFLIYFQGNSAPDKSGLPSDRFSAERTGGSVSTLTIQRTQQEDSAVYLCASPDPPGAYNEQFFGPGTRLTVL.